Ten or more counts support the clone carrying this T cell receptor (beta chain). No antigen is known for it. The sample originates from a study of regulatory T cells in long-lasting Graves disease. The study's findings and limits: Study was limited to peripheral blood, excluding thyroid tissue.

Combining iRepertoire HTBI primers with Arm-PCR of CDR3 regions, the authors built TCR beta libraries. TCRdb reprocessed the multiplex PCR reads via MiXCR and lists one record per CDR3 protein. In the table there are 250,000 to 300,000 distinct CDR3 sequences, 15% to 20% of which are singletons. CDR1 and CDR2 from the germline V gene are SGHRS and YFSETQ. This CDR3 contains 14 residues. V was trimmed by 2 bases and J by 7 bases, leaving 13 bases between them. Time point defined: newly diagnosed GD, antithyroid drugs for less than 3 months. After RNA was extracted from PBMCs, the TCR library was made from it. These records were also assigned to another study, of T cells in Graves' hyperthyroidism and ophthalmopathy. As that report states: Exclusion of patients followed from uncontrolled infection, other autoimmune disease, pregnancy or lactation.

Sequenced material: peripheral blood mononuclear cells (PBMCs), taken at new diagnosis, from a patient treated with antithyroid drugs. The chain is built from TRBV5-1 and TRBJ2-1; TRBD2 might be the D (5 bases). This sequence originates from a woman in her twenties or thirties with Graves disease. The CDR3 region has the DNA TGCGCCAGCAGCTTAGGTGGGAGAGCAAATGAGCAGTTCTTC. This encodes CASSLGGRANEQFF.